A selection of T cell receptor beta chains follows, all from one sample in a study of blood T cell repertoires in COVID-19. Produced via immunoSEQ multiplex PCR; TCRdb's table is partial and in-frame only. The sample holds around 270,000 clones, 86% seen once. The sequencing sample was made of peripheral blood. Every receptor here comes from a man in his forties who had recovered from COVID-19. Both conserved end residues are part of each CDR3. The D gene is left open where the match is weak. Clone size is given for some rows only: seen once, a few or many times, or a class if the clone is expanded.

D,size,V,J,CDR3,DNA
NA,NA,TRBV4-1,TRBJ2-7,CASSQDSSGLRRYEQYF,TGCGCCAGCAGCCAAGATTCCTCGGGACTCAGACGGTACGAGCAGTACTTC
NA,NA,TRBV7-2,TRBJ2-1,CASSLVRGLGEQFF,TGTGCCAGCAGCTTAGTGCGGGGGCTCGGTGAGCAGTTCTTC
TRBD1,NA,TRBV30,TRBJ2-7,CAWSVLNSRGHSYEQYF,TGTGCCTGGAGTGTACTTAATAGCAGGGGGCATTCTTACGAGCAGTACTTC
NA,once,TRBV2,TRBJ2-5,CASSPRWTAEETQYF,TGTGCCAGCAGCCCCCGGTGGACAGCAGAAGAGACCCAGTACTTC
NA,NA,TRBV18,TRBJ2-3,CASSPPVRSTDTQYF,TGTGCCAGCTCACCACCGGTGCGAAGCACAGATACGCAGTATTTT
TRBD1,NA,TRBV4-1,TRBJ1-5,CASSLRDSNRLSNQPQHF,TGCGCCAGCAGCCTTCGGGACAGTAATAGACTCAGCAATCAGCCCCAGCATTTT
TRBD1,NA,TRBV7-2,TRBJ2-7,CASSLQGQGSYEQYF,TGTGCCAGCAGCTTACAGGGACAGGGGTCCTACGAGCAGTACTTC
NA,NA,TRBV7-8,TRBJ2-3,CASSRGPVSQYF,TGTGCCAGCAGCCGAGGGCCAGTCTCGCAGTATTTT
TRBD1,NA,TRBV27,TRBJ2-1,CASSLGTGLLWDEQFF,TGTGCCAGCAGTTTAGGGACAGGGCTCCTCTGGGATGAGCAGTTCTTC
NA,NA,TRBV27,TRBJ2-1,CASSLSGRNEQFF,TGTGCCAGCAGTTTATCGGGGCGGAATGAGCAGTTCTTC
NA,NA,TRBV7-9,TRBJ1-2,CASSLARQGLYGYTF,TGTGCCAGCAGCTTAGCGCGGCAGGGACTCTATGGCTACACCTTC
TRBD1,once,TRBV18,TRBJ1-6,CASSPRGTGGSPLHF,TGTGCCAGCTCACCACGGGGGACAGGTGGGTCACCCCTCCACTTT
NA,NA,TRBV6-6,TRBJ2-6,CASSAPTGSGANVLTF,TGTGCCAGCAGTGCACCCACAGGGTCTGGGGCCAACGTCCTGACTTTC
NA,NA,TRBV25-1,TRBJ2-1,CASSESIREHEQFF,TGTGCCAGCAGTGAAAGTATCAGGGAACATGAGCAGTTCTTC
TRBD2,NA,TRBV5-1,TRBJ2-1,CASSFSGPSYNEQFF,TGCGCCAGCAGCTTTAGCGGGCCCTCCTACAATGAGCAGTTCTTC
TRBD1,NA,TRBV5-4,TRBJ2-4,CASRQGPVAKNIQYF,TGTGCCAGCCGACAGGGGCCGGTAGCCAAAAACATTCAGTACTTC
TRBD1,NA,TRBV7-2,TRBJ2-1,CASSSGQRVEQFF,TGTGCCAGCAGCTCGGGACAGAGGGTTGAGCAGTTCTTC
NA,NA,TRBV21-1,TRBJ2-1,CASSKVNKKKEFPSGGVNEQFF,TGTGCCAGCAGCAAAGTGAACAAAAAGAAAGAATTCCCTAGCGGGGGGGTCAATGAGCAGTTCTTC
TRBD2,few,TRBV3-1/TRBV3-2,TRBJ2-5,CASSNIPGTSGRYYTQETQYF,TGTGCCAGCAGCAACATCCCCGGGACTAGCGGGAGGTACTACACTCAAGAGACCCAGTACTTC
NA,NA,TRBV29-1,TRBJ2-3,CSVAVGGGDTQYF,TGCAGCGTTGCAGTGGGGGGTGGGGATACGCAGTATTTT
TRBD2,NA,TRBV19,TRBJ2-5,CASSITAGEQETQYF,TGTGCCAGTAGTATAACAGCGGGGGAGCAAGAGACCCAGTACTTC
NA,NA,TRBV13,TRBJ1-6,CASSRGGYNSPLHF,TGTGCCAGCAGCCGGGGGGGATATAATTCACCCCTCCACTTT
TRBD1,NA,TRBV6-2/TRBV6-3,TRBJ1-1,CASSYSLGQGEMNTEAFF,TGTGCCAGCAGTTACTCATTGGGACAGGGGGAAATGAACACTGAAGCTTTCTTT
TRBD2,NA,TRBV2,TRBJ2-5,CASSEGASGSRETQYF,TGTGCCAGCAGTGAAGGTGCTAGCGGGAGCAGGGAGACCCAGTACTTC
TRBD1,NA,TRBV20-1,TRBJ2-3,CSASEGQGGTDTQYF,TGCAGTGCTAGTGAAGGACAGGGGGGAACAGATACGCAGTATTTT
TRBD2,NA,TRBV7-2,TRBJ2-7,CASGRTSGGPRSYEQYF,TGTGCCAGCGGCAGGACTAGCGGGGGGCCCCGCTCCTACGAGCAGTACTTC
NA,NA,TRBV21-1,TRBJ2-2,CASSKEGQENTGELFF,TGTGCCAGCAGCAAAGAGGGACAGGAGAACACCGGGGAGCTGTTTTTT
NA,NA,TRBV7-9,TRBJ2-1,CASSLGSPGNPHYNEQFF,TGTGCCAGCAGCTTAGGATCCCCGGGGAATCCCCATTACAATGAGCAGTTCTTC
TRBD2,NA,TRBV27,TRBJ2-7,CASSFRQGPSGRAEQYF,TGTGCCAGCAGTTTCCGACAGGGGCCTAGCGGGAGGGCCGAGCAGTACTTC
TRBD2,NA,TRBV3-1/TRBV3-2,TRBJ2-7,CASSWTLAGATYEQYF,TGTGCCAGCAGCTGGACCTTAGCGGGGGCCACCTACGAGCAGTACTTC
TRBD1,NA,TRBV19,TRBJ2-3,CASSVQGPGDTQYF,TGTGCCAGTAGTGTACAGGGGCCCGGAGATACGCAGTATTTT
TRBD2,NA,TRBV9,TRBJ2-3,CASSVGLAGGWDTQYF,TGTGCCAGCAGCGTAGGCCTAGCGGGAGGGTGGGATACGCAGTATTTT
NA,NA,TRBV9,TRBJ2-3,CASSAPGLLNSDTQYF,TGTGCCAGCAGCGCGCCGGGACTTTTAAATTCAGATACGCAGTATTTT
NA,NA,TRBV5-4,TRBJ2-5,CASSLGLFQETQYF,TGTGCCAGCAGCTTGGGACTCTTCCAAGAGACCCAGTACTTC
NA,NA,TRBV3-1/TRBV3-2,TRBJ2-7,CASSPGYSSYEQYF,TGTGCCAGCAGCCCGGGGTATTCTTCCTACGAGCAGTACTTC
NA,NA,TRBV30,TRBJ1-1,CAWSGHANTEAFF,TGTGCCTGGTCGGGACACGCAAACACTGAAGCTTTCTTT
TRBD2,NA,TRBV7-9,TRBJ2-7,CASSASTSGVPYEQYF,TGTGCCAGCAGCGCCTCGACTAGCGGGGTTCCCTACGAGCAGTACTTC
TRBD1,NA,TRBV18,TRBJ1-2,CASSPTGGDGYTF,TGTGCCAGCTCACCGACAGGGGGGGATGGCTACACCTTC
TRBD1,NA,TRBV10-3,TRBJ1-3,CAISHRGRPISGNTIYF,TGTGCCATCAGTCACAGGGGGCGTCCAATCTCTGGAAACACCATATATTTT
TRBD1,NA,TRBV18,TRBJ1-2,CASSPNRGLGSGGYTF,TGTGCCAGCTCACCGAACAGGGGGCTGGGGTCTGGCGGCTACACCTTC
NA,NA,TRBV5-4,TRBJ2-2,CASSLRGARGTGELFF,TGTGCCAGCAGCCTACGGGGGGCCCGAGGCACCGGGGAGCTGTTTTTT
TRBD2,NA,TRBV7-2,TRBJ2-2,CASQRGVNTGELFF,TGTGCCAGCCAGCGGGGGGTAAACACCGGGGAGCTGTTTTTT
NA,NA,TRBV6-2/TRBV6-3,TRBJ2-3,CASSYSFRTDTQYF,TGTGCCAGCAGTTACTCGTTCCGGACAGATACGCAGTATTTT
NA,NA,TRBV5-1,TRBJ2-3,CASSRGGAASTDTQYF,TGCGCCAGCAGCAGGGGTGGGGCGGCGAGCACAGATACGCAGTATTTT
TRBD1,NA,TRBV6-2/TRBV6-3,TRBJ1-5,CASSFFFYGQGSFSNQPQHF,TGTGCCAGCAGTTTCTTTTTTTATGGACAGGGAAGTTTTAGCAATCAGCCCCAGCATTTT
TRBD2,NA,TRBV3-1/TRBV3-2,TRBJ2-3,CASSEAGRTDTQYF,TGTGCCAGCAGTGAAGCGGGACGCACAGATACGCAGTATTTT